A single sample is the source of the 20 T cell receptor beta chains below, sequenced in a study of blood T cell repertoires in COVID-19. Generated by immunoSEQ multiplex PCR, the TCRdb table keeps only in-frame clones and is missing some. The table lists 13,000 or so clones, around 78% of them singletons. What was sequenced was peripheral blood. The receptors were sampled from a man aged 40-50 years with active or convalescent COVID-19.

The chain uses TRBV9 and TRBJ1-5; D gene ambiguous. CDR1 and CDR2 from the germline V gene are SGDLS and YYNGEE. There are 14 residues in the CDR3. Trimming left V 3 bases short and J 0 bases short, with 7 bases between. The CDR3 spells CASSAMASNQPQHF. CDR3 DNA sequence: TGTGCCAGCAGCGCCATGGCTAGCAATCAGCCCCAGCATTTT.

The rearrangement uses TRBV20-1 and TRBJ2-5; D gene uncertain. CDR1 and CDR2 from the germline V gene are DFQATT and SNEGSKA (reference sequence). The V end was cut by 3 bases, the J end by 5 bases, with 7 bases between. The CDR3 length is 11 residues. CDR3 in DNA: TGCAGTGCTAGCCCCGGGGAGACCCAGTACTTC. As protein: CSASPGETQYF.

V usage is TRBV6-5 and J usage is TRBJ2-7; D perhaps matches TRBD1 (5 bases). CDR3 size: 13 residues. The V and J ends lost 6 bases and 5 bases respectively, with 14 bases between them. Germline values: CDR1 MNHEY, CDR2 SVGAGI. The CDR3 DNA sequence: TGTGCCAGCAGCGACAGATTTCTCCACGAGCAGTACTTC. This sequence encodes CASSDRFLHEQYF.

The chain combines TRBV5-5 with TRBJ2-1, with 10 nucleotides matching TRBD1. The germline CDR1 and CDR2 sequences are SGHKS and YYEKEE (reference sequence). CDR3 size: 12 residues. V trimming: 3 bases; J trimming: 14 bases; junction bases outside the gene matches: 5. DNA of the CDR3: TGTGCCAGCAGCTGGGGGACAGGGGAGAAGTTCTTC. Amino acid sequence: CASSWGTGEKFF.

This clone has more than one count but fewer than ten. The chain has TRBV18 and TRBJ2-7; weak D call: TRBD1 (6 bases). CDR1 and CDR2 (germline): KGHSH, LQKENI. The germline V and J ends were trimmed by 4 bases and 6 bases, with 13 bases remaining between them. The CDR3 has 13 amino acids. CDR3 sequence (DNA): TGTGCCAGCTCACAAAAGACAGGTAGCGAGCAGTACTTC. Translated, it gives CASSQKTGSEQYF.

The chain combines TRBV19 with TRBJ1-4; D unclear. The CDR3 runs 14 residues. Trimming shortened V by 5 bases and J by 6 bases, and 13 bases separated the two germline ends. The germline CDR1 and CDR2 sequences are LNHDA and SQIVND (reference sequence). CDR3 coding DNA: TGTGCCAGTAGTGTCACCCCCGGGGATGAAAAACTGTTTTTT. Amino acid sequence: CASSVTPGDEKLFF. Based on the CDR3 plus reference TRBV19 and TRBJ1-4, the full variable domain is DGGITQSPKYLFRKEGQNVTLSCEQNLNHDAMYWYRQDPGQGLRLIYYSQIVNDFQKGDIAEGYSVSREKKESFPLTVTSAQKNPTAFYLCASSVTPGDEKLFFGSGTQLSVL.

This sequence joins TRBV5-1 and TRBJ1-2; TRBD1 agrees at 7 bases. This CDR3 comprises 15 residues. Germline V gene data show CDR1 as SGHRS and CDR2 as YFSETQ. Trimming cost V 2 bases and J 5 bases; bases outside gene matches: 9. The CDR3 sequence: CASSLTPTGDYGYTF. DNA for the CDR3: TGCGCCAGCAGCTTAACCCCCACAGGGGATTATGGCTACACCTTC. The variable domain in full, completed from reference TRBV5-1 and TRBJ1-2, reads KAGVTQTPRYLIKTRGQQVTLSCSPISGHRSVSWYQQTPGQGLQFLFEYFSETQRNKGNFPGRFSGRQFSNSRSEMNVSTLELGDSALYLCASSLTPTGDYGYTFGSGTRLTVV.

This clone has more than one count but fewer than ten. The rearrangement links TRBV3-1 (or the pseudogene TRBV3-2) to TRBJ2-1; TRBD2 aligns across 12 bases. CDR3 size: 15 residues. Germline-derived CDR1 and CDR2 are LGHDT and YNNKEL (reference sequence). V shed 6 bases and J 7 bases; nucleotides not matched to a gene: 7. CDR3 in DNA: TGTGCCAGCAGACCACTAGCGGGGGGACCAAATGAGCAGTTCTTC. Translating gives CASRPLAGGPNEQFF.

The V call is TRBV9, the J call TRBJ1-6; TRBD1 is a possible D gene (5 bases). Deletions cut 4 bases from V and 10 bases from J, with 18 bases between. Germline loops: CDR1 SGDLS, CDR2 YYNGEE. This CDR3 spans 15 amino acids. CDR3 amino acids: CASSSGLGSGSPLHF. DNA of the CDR3: TGTGCCAGCAGCTCGGGACTGGGCTCTGGGTCACCCCTCCACTTT.

V gene TRBV10-2 combines with J gene TRBJ1-2, with unresolved D. CDR1 is WSHSY and CDR2 is SAAADI in the germline V gene. V dropped 2 bases and J dropped 2 bases, with 9 bases sitting between them. The CDR3 has 14 amino acids. The CDR3 sequence: CASSELSMNYGYTF. The CDR3 bases are TGCGCCAGCAGTGAGCTATCGATGAACTATGGCTACACCTTC.

The rearrangement uses TRBV19 and TRBJ2-2; TRBD1 is a possible D gene (6 bases). V was pared by 9 bases and J by 1 base, with 9 bases between. Germline-derived CDR1 and CDR2 are LNHDA and SQIVND (reference sequence). The CDR3 runs to 13 residues. Here the CDR3 reads CASRGQNTGELFF. The CDR3 region has the DNA TGTGCCAGCCGGGGACAGAACACCGGGGAGCTGTTTTTT.

This clone has just a few counts. The gene calls are TRBV5-6 and TRBJ1-2; unclear D gene. CDR3 length: 12 amino acids. Germline V CDR1 and CDR2: SGHDT, YYEEEE. Between the trimmed V and J ends, which lost 1 base and 5 bases, there was a span of 6 bases. In DNA form, the CDR3 reads TGTGCCAGCAGCTTGCGGAGGTATGGCTACACCTTC. Its translation is CASSLRRYGYTF.

The rearrangement links TRBV6-5 to TRBJ2-7; D might be TRBD1 (6 bases). Per the germline V gene, CDR1 is MNHEY and CDR2 is SVGAGI. V was clipped by 0 bases and J by 1 base, with 13 bases between them. CDR3 length equals 16 residues. As DNA, the CDR3 is TGTGCCAGCAGTTACTCCATCGGGACACCTTCCTACGAGCAGTACTTC. It specifies CASSYSIGTPSYEQYF.

This clone showed up just once. The chain carries TRBV6-5 and TRBJ1-1; TRBD1 is a possible D gene (6 bases). Germline loops: CDR1 MNHEY, CDR2 SVGAGI. Between the trimmed V and J ends, which lost 4 bases and 7 bases, there was a span of 13 bases. The length of the CDR3 is 13 residues. As DNA, the CDR3 is TGTGCCAGCAGTTTTCAGGGGCAGGGTGAAGCTTTCTTT. Its translation: CASSFQGQGEAFF.

The chain is built from TRBV27 and TRBJ1-1; no firm D call. V lost 2 bases and J lost 4, with 11 bases in between. The CDR3 consists of 14 residues. The germline gives CDR1 MNHEY, CDR2 SMNVEV (reference sequence). CDR3 residues: CASSLNAGGTEAFF. For the CDR3, the DNA is TGTGCCAGCAGTTTAAACGCAGGAGGCACTGAAGCTTTCTTT.

The chain joins TRBV4-1 to TRBJ1-4; TRBD1 agrees at 11 bases. The germline V gene encodes CDR1 MGHRA and CDR2 YSYEKL. Losses at the gene ends were 4 bases for V and 8 bases for J; bases not matched to a gene: 6. There are 15 residues in the CDR3. CDR3 loop: CASSLDRDRGEKLFF. The CDR3 DNA is TGCGCCAGCAGCCTAGACCGGGACAGGGGGGAAAAACTGTTTTTT.

The rearrangement uses TRBV6-5 and TRBJ1-1; 7 nucleotides match TRBD1. This CDR3 is built from 12 residues. From germline, CDR1 is MNHEY and CDR2 SVGAGI. Trimming took 5 bases from V and 8 from J; bases not matched to a gene: 5. The CDR3 DNA sequence: TGTGCCAGCAGTCAAACAGGGGTCGAAGCTTTCTTT. Protein: CASSQTGVEAFF.

This clone was seen a few times. V gene TRBV19 combines with J gene TRBJ1-3, with D maybe TRBD1 (5 bases). V dropped 5 bases and J dropped 0 bases, with 11 bases sitting between them. Germline assignment: CDR1 LNHDA and CDR2 SQIVND (reference sequence). The CDR3 covers 15 residues. The CDR3 coding sequence is TGTGCCAGTAGTGTCACGGGGGGCTCTGGAAACACCATATATTTT. Protein sequence: CASSVTGGSGNTIYF.

J is TRBJ2-1 and V is TRBV9; maybe TRBD1 (5 bases). V shed 2 bases and J shed 4 bases, with 13 bases lying between them. This CDR3 spans 15 amino acids. CDR1 SGDLS and CDR2 YYNGEE come from the germline V gene. The CDR3 loop reads CASSVLAGRYNEQFF. The CDR3 coding sequence is TGTGCCAGCAGCGTTCTGGCAGGGCGATACAATGAGCAGTTCTTC.

This chain connects TRBV29-1 to TRBJ1-2; tentative D call: TRBD1 (6 bases). CDR3 length: 13 residues. The V gene lost 5 bases and the J gene lost 4 bases, with 14 bases spanning the gap. CDR1 is SQVTM and CDR2 is ANQGSEA in the germline V gene. The CDR3 bases are TGCAGCGTTATCCCCCTGGGGGCCTATGGCTACACCTTC. Protein: CSVIPLGAYGYTF.